These 29 T cell receptor beta chains originate from one sample sequenced in a study of blood T cells in healthy people across ages. Then a second PCR, running roughly 7 to 11 cycles, was carried out with a sample-barcoded 5' primer and a J-beta primer mix. TCRdb itself ran the 5' RACE reads through MiXCR, one entry per CDR3 protein. The sample carries 1.5 million to 2 million distinct CDR3 sequences, about 39% recorded once. Sequenced: blood. These receptors originate from a human donor in good health.

The rearrangement links TRBV7-9 to TRBJ1-2; 7 bases align to TRBD1. Germline CDR1 and CDR2: SEHNR and FQNEAQ (reference sequence). The CDR3 loop spans 16 amino acids. With V trimmed by 5 bases and J by 4 bases, 13 bases remained unmatched. CDR3 nucleotide sequence: TGTGCCAGCAGCCAGGGACAGCCAAGGAATAGCTATGGCTACACCTTC. This translates into CASSQGQPRNSYGYTF.

As concerns this clonotype: At one end the junction does not follow the germline gene, possibly because of a read error. The chain couples TRBV4-3 to TRBJ2-6; D might be TRBD1 (6 bases). The CDR3 is 20 residues long. Germline-derived CDR1 and CDR2 are LGHNA and YSLEER. CDR3 residues: CASGQDRTSWGLRGANVLTF. Here the CDR3 DNA reads TGCGCCAGCGGCCAAGATCGAACTTCGTGGGGGCTGAGGGGGGCCAACGTCCTGACTTTC.

CDR3 bases: TGTGCCAGCAGCTTAGATGGCAGCTTCTCCTACGAGCAGTACTTC. Translation gives CASSLDGSFSYEQYF. The gene calls are TRBV7-2 and TRBJ2-7; D remains unclear. V lost 1 base, J lost 0 bases, and 10 bases lay in between. In germline, CDR1 is SGHTA, CDR2 FQGNSA. The CDR3 is 15 residues long.

This clonotype was observed many times. The chain is built from TRBV20-1 and TRBJ1-1; possibly TRBD1 for D (5 bases). Germline V gene data show CDR1 as DFQATT and CDR2 as SNEGSKA (reference sequence). There are 13 residues in the CDR3. V dropped 6 bases and J dropped 3 bases, with 14 bases sitting between them. CDR3 nucleotides: TGCAGTGCACCCGGGACGGGGGACACTGAAGCTTTCTTT. Translation gives CSAPGTGDTEAFF.

This clonotype showed up just a few times. The chain joins TRBV6-2 or TRBV6-3 to TRBJ2-5, with D unclear. The V and J ends lost 5 bases and 8 bases respectively, with 15 bases between them. This CDR3 is 13 amino acids long. CDR1 and CDR2 (germline): MNHEY, SVGEGT. The CDR3 here is CASSPQPKRTQYF. Here the CDR3 DNA reads TGTGCCAGCAGTCCCCAACCCAAGAGAACCCAGTACTTC.

This clonotype was detected a few times. This chain joins TRBV2 and TRBJ1-5; 9 bases align to TRBD1. Germline V gene data show CDR1 as SNHLY and CDR2 as FYNNEI. Losses at the gene ends were 6 bases for V and 0 bases for J; bases not matched to a gene: 3. The CDR3 length is 15 residues. The CDR3, as DNA: TGTGCCAGCAGCGGACAGGGGTATAGCAATCAGCCCCAGCATTTT. The encoded protein is CASSGQGYSNQPQHF.

This chain uses TRBV11-2 with TRBJ2-2; D is possibly TRBD1 or TRBD2 (7 bases each). The germline CDR1 and CDR2 sequences are SGHAT and FQNNGV. This CDR3 is 15 amino acids long. The V gene lost 6 bases and the J gene lost 7 bases, with 18 bases spanning the gap. The DNA for the CDR3 is TGTGCCAGCAGACCGACAGGGAGGGACGACGGGGAGCTGTTTTTT. Translated: CASRPTGRDDGELFF.

CDR3 sequence reads: CASSPLGVSNYGYTF. DNA of the CDR3: TGTGCCAGCAGTCCCCTGGGGGTATCCAACTATGGCTACACCTTC. This chain joins TRBV12-3 or TRBV12-4 and TRBJ1-2; D is possibly TRBD1 (5 bases). Trimming stripped 5 bases from V and 2 bases from J, with 15 bases between. The CDR3 is 15 amino acids.

This clonotype was detected a few times. The chain couples TRBV28 to TRBJ1-1, with D uncertain. V was clipped by 4 bases and J by 10 bases, with 7 bases between them. CDR1 is MDHEN, CDR2 SYDVKM, per germline. The CDR3 extends over 10 amino acids. DNA for the CDR3: TGTGCCAGCAGTTATCGACGAGCTTTCTTT. Its protein product is CASSYRRAFF.

This clonotype appeared a few times. CDR3 in DNA: TGTGCCAGCAGTTTACGTCCCGGAGAAGCTTTCTTT. As protein: CASSLRPGEAFF. The chain uses TRBV28 and TRBJ1-1; D unclear. The germline V and J ends were trimmed by 2 bases and 8 bases, with 9 bases remaining between them. The CDR3 totals 12 residues. Germline CDR1 MDHEN, CDR2 SYDVKM. Combining the CDR3 with reference TRBV28 and TRBJ1-1 gives the whole variable domain DVKVTQSSRYLVKRTGEKVFLECVQDMDHENMFWYRQDPGLGLRLIYFSYDVKMKEKGDIPEGYSVSREKKERFSLILESASTNQTSMYLCASSLRPGEAFFGQGTRLTVV.

Remarks on this clonotype: This may stem from a read error, because a much larger clone lies one nucleotide away. The chain employs TRBV7-9 and TRBJ2-3, with D tentatively TRBD2 (6 bases). The CDR3 length is 16 residues. Trimming pared 1 base from V and 2 bases from J, leaving 13 bases between. Germline CDR1 and CDR2: SEHNR and FQNEAQ (reference sequence). The CDR3 DNA reads as TGTGCCAGCAGCTTAGGAAGACTAGGTCTCACAGATACGCAGTATTTT. It codes for CASSLGRLGLTDTQYF.

The chain uses TRBV20-1 and TRBJ2-1; 9 nucleotides agree with TRBD2. The CDR3 sequence is 16 residues long. With V trimmed by 3 bases and J by 2 bases, 8 bases remained unmatched. Per the germline V gene, CDR1 is DFQATT and CDR2 is SNEGSKA (reference sequence). The CDR3 sequence: CSARNKLAGTYNEQFF. CDR3 in DNA: TGCAGTGCTAGGAACAAGCTAGCGGGGACCTACAATGAGCAGTTCTTC.

The chain links TRBV5-6 to TRBJ2-2; a possible D gene is TRBD1 (5 bases). The CDR3 loop spans 16 amino acids. V was pared by 1 base and J by 3 bases, with 13 bases between. Germline V gene lookup returns CDR1 SGHDT and CDR2 YYEEEE. The CDR3 nucleotides read TGTGCCAGCAGCTTGATCGGCAGGGTGTACACCGGGGAGCTGTTTTTT. Protein sequence: CASSLIGRVYTGELFF. The full variable domain, in which reference TRBV5-6 and TRBJ2-2 provide the parts outside the CDR3, is DAGVTQSPTHLIKTRGQQVTLRCSPKSGHDTVSWYQQALGQGPQFIFQYYEEEERQRGNFPDRFSGHQFPNYSSELNVNALLLGDSALYLCASSLIGRVYTGELFFGEGSRLTVL.

Here the CDR3 reads CASSSTGGAGDEQYF. The CDR3 nucleotides are TGTGCCAGCAGCTCAACAGGGGGGGCGGGCGACGAGCAGTACTTC. The chain has TRBV7-9 and TRBJ2-5, with D maybe TRBD1 (8 bases). The J call may not be correct, given that the DNA end is closer to TRBJ2-7. The CDR3 loop spans 15 amino acids. CDR1 and CDR2 from the germline V gene are SEHNR and FQNEAQ (reference sequence).

To note about this clonotype: This may arise from a read error, as a much more abundant clone is one base away. The V gene is TRBV11-2, the J gene TRBJ2-5; D tentatively fits TRBD1 or TRBD2 (7 bases each). This CDR3 has 14 amino acids. V gave up 2 bases and J gave up 7 bases, with 14 bases separating them. Germline CDR1 SGHAT, CDR2 FQNNGV. The CDR3 coding sequence is TGTGCCAGCAGCTTATCGACAGGGAGGGGGACCCAGTACTTC. The encoded protein is CASSLSTGRGTQYF.

The J gene is TRBJ2-3, the V gene TRBV7-2; TRBD1 matches 9 bases. The germline gives CDR1 SGHTA, CDR2 FQGNSA. Trimming at V came to 5 bases and at J to 12 bases, leaving 24 bases not matched to a gene. The CDR3 covers 18 residues. The CDR3 DNA sequence: TGTGCCAGCAGCCTAACAAATCCGGGACAGGGAGTTTTGGAGACCCAGTATTTT. It yields the protein CASSLTNPGQGVLETQYF.

V gene TRBV7-2 combines with J gene TRBJ1-2, with D possibly being TRBD1 (5 bases). From germline, CDR1 is SGHTA and CDR2 FQGNSA. V dropped 0 bases and J dropped 6 bases, with 14 bases sitting between them. This CDR3 comprises 15 residues. In DNA, the CDR3 is TGTGCCAGCAGCTTAGCCGCAGGGAATCTGGATGGCTACACCTTC. This sequence encodes CASSLAAGNLDGYTF.

This clonotype was seen ten or more times. The CDR3 protein is CSVDRDRRNEQFF. The CDR3 nucleotides read TGCAGCGTTGATAGGGACAGGCGGAATGAGCAGTTCTTC. The J gene is TRBJ2-1, the V gene TRBV29-1, with 8 nucleotides matching TRBD1. This CDR3 region has 13 residues. From germline, CDR1 is SQVTM and CDR2 ANQGSEA. The V gene end was trimmed by 3 bases and the J gene end by 7 bases; junction bases not matched to a gene: 5.

The CDR3 DNA is TGCGCCAGCAGTTTATCGACAGGAGTCGGTCAGCCCCAGCATTTT. This gives the protein CASSLSTGVGQPQHF. This chain joins TRBV5-1 and TRBJ1-5, with D perhaps matching TRBD1 (6 bases). The CDR3 has 15 residues. Per the germline V gene, CDR1 is SGHRS and CDR2 is YFSETQ. Trimming pared 5 bases from V and 6 bases from J, leaving 18 bases between.

This chain links TRBV12-3 or TRBV12-4 with TRBJ1-4; 7 bases are a match to TRBD1. V lost 6 bases and J lost 4; bases outside the gene matches: 5. The CDR3 totals 14 residues. The CDR3 spells CASRSGQRNEKLFF. The CDR3 DNA follows: TGTGCCAGCAGGTCGGGACAGCGTAATGAAAAACTGTTTTTT.

Notes on this clonotype: This CDR3 fails to terminate in the conserved phenylalanine or tryptophan, so it likely reflects a read error. This sequence joins TRBV5-1 and TRBJ1-6; TRBD1 matches 7 bases. Germline loops: CDR1 SGHRS, CDR2 YFSETQ. V shed 4 bases, J shed 10 bases, and the junction held 8 bases outside the gene matches. The CDR3 covers 14 residues. The CDR3 reads CASSLEGAESPLHC. DNA for the CDR3: TGCGCCAGCAGCCTGGAGGGGGCAGAGTCACCCCTCCACTGT.

This clonotype was counted ten times or more. A read error may produce the germline difference seen at one junction end. V and J are TRBV25-1 and TRBJ2-5; D may be TRBD1 (6 bases). This CDR3 contains 12 residues. The germline CDR1 and CDR2 sequences are MGHDK and SYGVNS. The CDR3 loop reads CASRGHQETQYF. DNA for the CDR3: TGTGCGAGCAGGGGTCATCAAGAGACCCAGTACTTC.

This clonotype was detected many times. CDR3 residues: CSARGQGNQPQHF. The CDR3 nucleotides are TGCAGTGCTAGAGGACAGGGCAATCAGCCCCAGCATTTT. The rearrangement links TRBV20-1 to TRBJ1-5; TRBD1 is a possible D gene (6 bases). Germline V lookup: CDR1 DFQATT, CDR2 SNEGSKA (reference sequence). V gave up 1 base and J gave up 2 bases, with 6 bases separating them. This CDR3 region has 13 residues.

The chain carries TRBV7-2 and TRBJ2-1, with a tentative D call TRBD1 (6 bases). Germline CDR1 reads SGHTA; CDR2 reads FQGNSA. The ends were cut back, 3 bases at V and 13 bases at J, with 13 bases in the middle. This CDR3 is built from 12 residues. The CDR3 DNA follows: TGTGCCAGCAGCTTGGCGAGGGGGTCACAGTTCTTC. As protein: CASSLARGSQFF.

This clonotype occurred a few times. The CDR3 coding sequence is TGTGCCCTAAGGGAGGCGCGGGGGAATACAGATACGCAGTATTTT. This translates into CALREARGNTDTQYF. The gene calls are TRBV7-8 and TRBJ2-3, with 7 bases lining up with TRBD2. Germline V CDR1 and CDR2: SGHVS, FQNEAQ. The CDR3 is 15 residues long. After removal of 11 bases from V and 3 bases from J, the junction contained 14 bases not matched to a gene.

J is TRBJ1-1 and V is TRBV11-3, with 10 bases lining up with TRBD1. CDR3 length: 16 amino acids. In germline, CDR1 is SGHNT, CDR2 YENEEA. V lost 3 bases to trimming and J lost 3 bases; unmatched junction nucleotides: 7. Here the CDR3 reads CASSFPRQGADTEAFF. The CDR3 nucleotides are TGTGCCAGCAGCTTCCCCCGACAGGGGGCGGACACTGAAGCTTTCTTT.

This clonotype was recorded many times. The junction departs from the called germline gene at one end, perhaps through a read error. J is TRBJ1-2 and V is TRBV5-1, with unresolved D. CDR3 length: 12 residues. The germline V gene has CDR1 SGHRS and CDR2 YFSETQ. The CDR3: CASSGTNYGYTF. The CDR3 bases are TGTGCCAGCAGCGGAACTAACTATGGCTACACCTTC.

This clonotype was counted a single time. The gene calls are TRBV7-2 and TRBJ2-4; perhaps D is TRBD1 or TRBD2 (5 bases each). Germline assignment: CDR1 SGHTA and CDR2 FQGNSA. Trimming removed 5 bases at V and 9 bases at J, with 20 bases between. The CDR3 sequence is 15 residues long. The CDR3 here is CASSQRGFPSGIQYF. CDR3 coding DNA: TGTGCCAGCAGCCAAAGGGGATTCCCGAGCGGCATTCAGTACTTC.

This clonotype has a handful of counts. V is TRBV7-9 and J is TRBJ2-5, with 7 bases identical to TRBD1. Germline assignment: CDR1 SEHNR and CDR2 FQNEAQ (reference sequence). V shed 3 bases, J shed 9 bases, and the junction held 10 bases outside the gene matches. The CDR3 has 14 amino acids. CDR3 amino acids: CASSLNRGPMAQYF. Here the CDR3 DNA reads TGTGCCAGCAGCTTGAACAGGGGACCTATGGCCCAGTACTTC.